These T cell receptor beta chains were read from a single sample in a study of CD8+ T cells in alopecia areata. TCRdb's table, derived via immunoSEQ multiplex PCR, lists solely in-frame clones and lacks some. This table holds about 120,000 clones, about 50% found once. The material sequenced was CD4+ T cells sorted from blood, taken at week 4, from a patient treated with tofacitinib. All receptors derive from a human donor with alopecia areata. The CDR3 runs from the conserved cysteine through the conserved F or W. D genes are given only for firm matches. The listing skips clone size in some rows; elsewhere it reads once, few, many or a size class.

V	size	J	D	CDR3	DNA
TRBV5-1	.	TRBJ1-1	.	CASSLEGQGTEAFF	TGCGCCAGCAGCTTGGAGGGACAAGGCACTGAAGCTTTCTTT
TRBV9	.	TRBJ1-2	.	CASSEGGKGYTF	TGTGCCAGCAGTGAGGGCGGGAAAGGCTACACCTTC
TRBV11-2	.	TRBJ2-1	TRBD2	CASSIQRGEQFF	TGTGCCAGCAGCATCCAGCGGGGGGAGCAGTTCTTC
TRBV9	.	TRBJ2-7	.	CASSVGAGWYEQYF	TGTGCCAGCAGCGTAGGGGCAGGGTGGTACGAGCAGTACTTC
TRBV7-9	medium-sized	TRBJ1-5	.	CASSFYQGNSNQPQHF	TGTGCCAGCAGCTTCTATCAGGGGAATAGCAATCAGCCCCAGCATTTT
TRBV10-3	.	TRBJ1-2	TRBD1	CAISESPGQGAIGYTF	TGTGCCATCAGTGAGTCTCCAGGACAGGGGGCGATTGGCTACACCTTC
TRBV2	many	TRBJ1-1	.	CASSERTGNTEAFF	TGTGCCAGCAGTGAGAGAACAGGTAACACTGAAGCTTTCTTT
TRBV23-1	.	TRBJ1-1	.	CASSQWTADTEAFF	TGCGCCAGCAGTCAGTGGACGGCAGACACTGAAGCTTTCTTT
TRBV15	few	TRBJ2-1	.	CATSRGGTSYNEQFF	TGTGCCACCAGCAGAGGAGGGACTTCCTACAATGAGCAGTTCTTC
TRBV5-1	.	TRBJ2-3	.	CASTLRTSDTDTQYF	TGCGCCAGCACCCTGCGGACGTCCGACACAGATACGCAGTATTTT
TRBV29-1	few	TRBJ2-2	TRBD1	CSVGDRGNGELFF	TGCAGCGTTGGGGACAGGGGAAACGGGGAGCTGTTTTTT
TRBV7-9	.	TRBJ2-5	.	CASSSRRQETQYF	TGTGCCAGCAGCTCCCGGCGCCAAGAGACCCAGTACTTC
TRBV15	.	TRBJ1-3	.	CATSRPLGNTIYF	TGTGCCACCAGCAGGCCACTTGGAAACACCATATATTTT
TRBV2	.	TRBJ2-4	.	CASSGHDNIQYF	TGTGCCAGCAGTGGCCATGACAACATTCAGTACTTC
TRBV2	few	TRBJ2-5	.	CASSEERLKETQYF	TGTGCCAGCAGTGAGGAGCGACTGAAAGAGACCCAGTACTTC
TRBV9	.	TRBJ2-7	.	CASSVESTRGREHF	TGTGCCAGCAGCGTAGAATCTACTCGTGGCCGGGAGCACTTC
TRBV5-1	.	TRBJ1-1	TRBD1	CASSRQGPTVEAFF	TGCGCCAGCAGCCGACAGGGGCCTACCGTTGAAGCTTTCTTT
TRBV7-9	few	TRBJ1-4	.	CASSTQTVLNEKLFF	TGTGCCAGCAGCACGCAGACAGTACTTAATGAAAAACTGTTTTTT
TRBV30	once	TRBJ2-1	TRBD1	CAWNLKTGTDEQFF	TGTGCCTGGAACCTAAAAACTGGGACAGATGAGCAGTTCTTC
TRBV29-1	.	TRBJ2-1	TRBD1	CSVRQGASVGSYNEQFF	TGCAGCGTTCGACAGGGCGCATCTGTAGGCTCCTACAATGAGCAGTTCTTC
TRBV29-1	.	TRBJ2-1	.	CSVEGRAYNEQFF	TGCAGCGTTGAGGGAAGGGCCTACAATGAGCAGTTCTTC
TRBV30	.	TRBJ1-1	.	CAWMGGFSTEAFF	TGTGCCTGGATGGGGGGGTTTAGCACTGAAGCTTTCTTT
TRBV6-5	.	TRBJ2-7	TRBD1	CASSPGQGGYEQYF	TGTGCCAGCTCCCCGGGACAGGGGGGCTACGAGCAGTACTTC
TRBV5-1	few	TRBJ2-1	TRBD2	CASSPGGRTYNEQFF	TGCGCCAGCAGCCCGGGCGGGAGGACCTACAATGAGCAGTTCTTC
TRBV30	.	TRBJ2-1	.	CAWEGGPRNNEQFF	TGTGCCTGGGAAGGGGGACCGAGAAACAATGAGCAGTTCTTC
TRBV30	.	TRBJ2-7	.	CAWSVHVEQYF	TGTGCCTGGAGTGTACACGTCGAGCAGTACTTC
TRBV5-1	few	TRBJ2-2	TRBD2	CASSRLAGVGTGELFF	TGCGCCAGCAGCAGACTAGCGGGAGTTGGCACCGGGGAGCTGTTTTTT
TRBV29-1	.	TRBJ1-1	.	CSVEYRNTEAFF	TGCAGCGTTGAGTACAGGAACACTGAAGCTTTCTTT
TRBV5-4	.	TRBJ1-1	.	CASSPQLRGMNTEAFF	TGTGCCAGCAGCCCCCAACTACGAGGGATGAACACTGAAGCTTTCTTT
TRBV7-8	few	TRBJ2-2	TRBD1	CASSHRQGGGELFF	TGTGCCAGCAGTCACAGACAGGGTGGCGGGGAGCTGTTTTTT
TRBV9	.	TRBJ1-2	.	CASSREGAGGYTF	TGTGCCAGCAGCCGTGAGGGCGCGGGGGGCTACACCTTC
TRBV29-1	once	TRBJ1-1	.	CSVDSHSYEAFF	TGCAGCGTTGATTCCCACTCTTATGAAGCTTTCTTT
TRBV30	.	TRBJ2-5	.	CAWRWDGTIQETQYF	TGTGCCTGGCGATGGGATGGGACAATACAAGAGACCCAGTACTTC
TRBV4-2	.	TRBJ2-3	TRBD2	CASSQELALSTDTQYF	TGTGCCAGCAGCCAAGAACTAGCGTTGAGCACAGATACGCAGTATTTT
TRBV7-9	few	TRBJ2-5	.	CASSFQETQYF	TGTGCCAGCAGCTTCCAAGAGACCCAGTACTTC
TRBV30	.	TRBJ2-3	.	CAWSRRSTDTQYF	TGTGCCTGGAGTCGGAGAAGCACAGATACGCAGTATTTT